This T cell receptor beta chain was retrieved from a study of T-cell reconstitution after alpha-beta-depleted transplantation in children. J gave up 1 base and V 3 bases, and 5 bases lay outside the gene matches. The CDR3 contains 16 residues. The germline gives CDR1 MGHRA, CDR2 YSYEKL. Unique molecular identifiers tagged the TCRbeta library. A single record per CDR3 protein comes from TCRdb applying MiXCR to the PCR reads. The sample records roughly 500,000 distinct CDR3 sequences, about 17% being singletons. In this sample, this clonotype turned up many times. Sequences were derived from PBMCs from the stem cell graft donor, sampled from the stem cell graft. The sequence came from a human donor who donated a stem cell graft to a child with acute lymphoblastic leukemia. The chain couples TRBV4-1 to TRBJ2-1; 8 nucleotides match TRBD2. As DNA, the CDR3 is TGCGCCAGCAGCCAGAGCGGGAGTCTGTCCTACAATGAGCAGTTCTTC. It is translated as CASSQSGSLSYNEQFF.